This record covers a single T cell receptor (beta chain). The target antigen is unknown. Each CDR3 protein is one row after TCRdb ran MiXCR on the 5' RACE reads. The profile shows more than 150,000 distinct CDR3 sequences, 13% of them singletons. Per germline, CDR1 SGDLS and CDR2 YYNGEE. V was clipped by 0 bases and J by 10 bases; unmatched bases: 5. The CDR3 covers 15 residues. This entry is derived from a study of CD8 T cells in ankylosing spondylitis. Study results and caveats: In ankylosing spondylitis patients, matched synovial fluid reportedly showed significant enrichment of disease-linked clones.

The TCR sequence derives from a female donor with ankylosing spondylitis or in good health (not recorded which). The chain joins TRBV9 to TRBJ1-6; 9 bases agree with TRBD1. Sequenced sample: blood, either unsorted or a sorted T cell fraction (not recorded which). The CDR3 sequence: CASSVDDRGRSPLHF. In DNA form, the CDR3 reads TGTGCCAGCAGCGTAGACGACAGGGGGAGATCACCCCTCCACTTT.